The 21 T cell receptor beta chains presented below share a single source sample, sequenced in a study of blood T cell repertoires in COVID-19. Clones were sequenced by immunoSEQ multiplex PCR, and TCRdb holds only the in-frame ones, with some missing. The sample has approximately 210,000 clones, 84% seen once. The sequenced sample was peripheral blood. These receptors were obtained from a woman in her sixties or seventies with active or convalescent COVID-19.

Only a few counts were recorded for this clone. This chain connects TRBV7-9 to TRBJ1-2; TRBD1 agrees at 8 bases. The ends lost 5 bases at V and 7 bases at J; junction bases unmatched: 6. The CDR3 length is 13 residues. Per the germline V gene, CDR1 is SEHNR and CDR2 is FQNEAQ (reference sequence). The CDR3 reads CASSPDRVVGYTF. CDR3 sequence (DNA): TGTGCCAGCAGCCCGGACAGGGTTGTTGGCTACACCTTC.

The chain combines TRBV7-2 with TRBJ2-2; weak D call: TRBD2 (5 bases). Germline lookup yields CDR1 SGHTA and CDR2 FQGNSA. The CDR3 covers 15 residues. V was trimmed by 1 base and J by 3 bases, leaving 9 bases between them. CDR3 nucleotides: TGTGCCAGCAGCTTAGGAGGGATATACACCGGGGAGCTGTTTTTT. As protein: CASSLGGIYTGELFF.

The chain recombines TRBV5-1 with TRBJ2-7; TRBD1 agrees at 10 bases. The junction had 5 bases not matched to a gene; V was cut back by 0 bases and J by 5 bases. This CDR3 is 15 amino acids long. Looked up from germline, CDR1 is SGHRS and CDR2 is YFSETQ. CDR3 DNA: TGCGCCAGCAGCTTGGTGACAGGGGGCGAGGACGAGCAGTACTTC. It encodes CASSLVTGGEDEQYF.

The V gene is TRBV2, the J gene TRBJ1-5; D is possibly TRBD1 (5 bases). The CDR3 is 12 residues long. Per germline, CDR1 SNHLY and CDR2 FYNNEI. Trimming left V 8 bases short and J 7 bases short, with 12 bases between. CDR3 sequence (DNA): TGTGCCAGCCAGGGAAAGCGACAGCCCCAGCATTTT. It specifies CASQGKRQPQHF.

The rearrangement uses TRBV7-3 and TRBJ2-2; D gene uncertain. CDR3 length: 16 amino acids. The germline CDR1 and CDR2 sequences are SGHTA and FQGTGA. The ends were cut back, 4 bases at V and 6 bases at J, with 18 bases in the middle. The CDR3: CASSSSTVVESGELFF. CDR3 in DNA: TGTGCCAGCAGCTCTTCGACCGTGGTGGAGTCCGGGGAGCTGTTTTTT.

This rearrangement joins TRBV4-1 to TRBJ2-7, with TRBD2 matching over 10 bases. The CDR3 covers 15 residues. Losses at the gene ends were 0 bases for V and 4 bases for J; bases not matched to a gene: 3. Germline V gene lookup returns CDR1 MGHRA and CDR2 YSYEKL. Here the CDR3 reads CASSQDILAGYEQYF. CDR3 sequence (DNA): TGCGCCAGCAGCCAAGATATACTAGCGGGATACGAGCAGTACTTC.

V is TRBV3-1 (or the pseudogene TRBV3-2) and J is TRBJ2-7; 7 bases match TRBD2. Unmatched junction bases numbered 6, after V lost 4 bases and J lost 3 bases. The CDR3 sequence is 14 residues long. Germline CDR1 is LGHDT and CDR2 is YNNKEL (reference sequence). The CDR3 loop is CASSRGLGDYEQYF. In DNA form, the CDR3 reads TGTGCCAGCAGCCGAGGACTAGGGGACTACGAGCAGTACTTC.

The V and J genes are TRBV9 and TRBJ1-1; D is uncertain. The V end lost 5 bases, the J end lost 10 bases, and 6 bases lay between the germline ends. The germline gives CDR1 SGDLS, CDR2 YYNGEE. The CDR3 is 9 amino acids. CDR3 sequence: CASRRGAFF. The CDR3 DNA sequence: TGTGCCAGCAGAAGAGGAGCTTTCTTT.

The CDR3 spells CASSLAGVPDYEQYF. In DNA form, the CDR3 reads TGTGCCAGCAGTTTAGCAGGGGTTCCCGACTACGAGCAGTACTTC. The gene calls are TRBV27 and TRBJ2-7; possible D gene TRBD1, 6 bases. Trimming removed 2 bases from V and 3 bases from J, with 14 bases in between. This CDR3 has 15 amino acids. The V gene's germline CDR1 is MNHEY and CDR2 SMNVEV (reference sequence).

This chain joins TRBV19 and TRBJ2-7; 8 nucleotides line up with TRBD1. V lost 7 bases to trimming and J lost 6 bases; unmatched junction nucleotides: 8. Germline V gene lookup returns CDR1 LNHDA and CDR2 SQIVND (reference sequence). This CDR3 contains 13 residues. The CDR3 nucleotides read TGTGCCAGTATAGGACAGGGAGGAAGCGAGCAGTACTTC. Protein: CASIGQGGSEQYF.

CDR3 protein: CASSSGIRGTQYF. The CDR3 nucleotides read TGCGCCAGCAGTAGCGGGATTCGAGGTACGCAGTATTTT. The chain recombines TRBV5-1 with TRBJ2-3, with 8 positions matching TRBD2. Germline trimming cut 5 bases from V and 8 bases from J; bases unmatched to any gene: 7. The CDR3 runs 13 residues. CDR1 is SGHRS, CDR2 YFSETQ, per germline.

This rearrangement joins TRBV19 to TRBJ1-4; 7 nucleotides match TRBD1. Germline CDR1 is LNHDA and CDR2 is SQIVND (reference sequence). The CDR3 sequence is 13 residues long. The V and J ends lost 9 bases and 8 bases, in that order; junction bases with no gene match: 9. The CDR3 sequence: CASRGRGHEKLFF. CDR3 nucleotide sequence: TGTGCCAGCCGCGGGAGGGGGCACGAAAAACTGTTTTTT.

The gene calls are TRBV7-3 and TRBJ2-1; 11 nucleotides match TRBD2. The trim removed 5 bases at V and 4 bases at J, leaving 4 bases unmatched. Germline CDR1 is SGHTA and CDR2 is FQGTGA. The CDR3 loop spans 15 amino acids. DNA of the CDR3: TGTGCCAGCAGCCGAGGGACTAGCGGATACAATGAGCAGTTCTTC. Residues: CASSRGTSGYNEQFF. Based on the CDR3 plus reference TRBV7-3 and TRBJ2-1, the full variable domain is GAGVSQTPSNKVTEKGKYVELRCDPISGHTALYWYRQSLGQGPEFLIYFQGTGAADDSGLPNDRFFAVRPEGSVSTLKIQRTERGDSAVYLCASSRGTSGYNEQFFGPGTRLTVL.

This chain uses TRBV6-5 with TRBJ2-7; D is possibly TRBD1 (6 bases). Trimming removed 5 bases from V and 0 bases from J, with 11 bases in between. The CDR3 runs to 14 residues. CDR1 is MNHEY and CDR2 is SVGAGI in the germline V gene. CDR3 in amino acids: CASSLSDSSYEQYF. In DNA form, the CDR3 reads TGTGCCAGCAGTCTATCGGACAGCTCCTACGAGCAGTACTTC.

The V call is TRBV11-2, the J call TRBJ1-2, with 9 bases lining up with TRBD1. This CDR3 has 14 amino acids. J lost 3 bases, V lost 1 base, and 0 bases had no gene match. In germline, CDR1 is SGHAT, CDR2 FQNNGV. CDR3 nucleotides: TGTGCCAGCAGCTTAGGGACAGGGGACTATGGCTACACCTTC. This sequence encodes CASSLGTGDYGYTF.

In its sample, this clone was seen many times. This rearrangement joins TRBV24-1 to TRBJ2-3; 8 positions match TRBD2. The CDR3 runs 14 residues. V lost 12 bases and J lost 2; bases outside the gene matches: 9. The germline CDR1 and CDR2 sequences are KGHDR and SFDVKD. As DNA, the CDR3 is TGTGCCGTAACTAGCGGAGGGTTCACAGATACGCAGTATTTT. Translated: CAVTSGGFTDTQYF.

CDR3 bases: TGTGCCAGCAGCCCCAACAGGGATTGGTACGAGCAGTACTTC. It yields the protein CASSPNRDWYEQYF. This chain joins TRBV9 and TRBJ2-7; possible D gene TRBD1, 6 bases. Germline lookup yields CDR1 SGDLS and CDR2 YYNGEE. Trimming shortened V by 4 bases and J by 4 bases, and 15 bases separated the two germline ends. There are 14 residues in the CDR3.

The chain has TRBV28 and TRBJ1-3; 8 nucleotides agree with TRBD1. The CDR3 is 15 residues long. Looked up from germline, CDR1 is MDHEN and CDR2 is SYDVKM. The junction had 6 bases not matched to a gene; V was cut back by 5 bases and J by 3 bases. Here the CDR3 DNA reads TGTGCCAGCAGTATGGACAGGGTGTTTGGAAACACCATATATTTT. Protein product: CASSMDRVFGNTIYF.

This clone occurred once. J is TRBJ2-1 and V is TRBV7-9; TRBD2 matches at 7 bases. Trimming took 5 bases from V and 8 from J; bases not matched to a gene: 6. The CDR3 has 13 residues. Germline V gene lookup returns CDR1 SEHNR and CDR2 FQNEAQ (reference sequence). CDR3 bases: TGTGCCAGCAGCCAGGCGGGGGACTATGAGCAGTTCTTC. Its protein is CASSQAGDYEQFF.

The CDR3 DNA is TGTGCCAGCAGCCAGGTTTTGAACACTGAAGCTTTCTTT. It translates to CASSQVLNTEAFF. V and J are TRBV7-9 and TRBJ1-1, with unresolved D. CDR3 length: 13 amino acids. CDR1 and CDR2 from the germline V gene are SEHNR and FQNEAQ (reference sequence). V shed 5 bases and J shed 0 bases, with 7 bases lying between them.

V and J are TRBV29-1 and TRBJ1-4; TRBD1 aligns across 7 bases. This CDR3 has 12 amino acids. V dropped 7 bases and J dropped 4; count of bases not matched to a gene: 3. Germline V gene lookup returns CDR1 SQVTM and CDR2 ANQGSEA. The CDR3 spells CSGGGVNEKLFF. CDR3 coding DNA: TGCAGCGGAGGGGGCGTTAATGAAAAACTGTTTTTT.